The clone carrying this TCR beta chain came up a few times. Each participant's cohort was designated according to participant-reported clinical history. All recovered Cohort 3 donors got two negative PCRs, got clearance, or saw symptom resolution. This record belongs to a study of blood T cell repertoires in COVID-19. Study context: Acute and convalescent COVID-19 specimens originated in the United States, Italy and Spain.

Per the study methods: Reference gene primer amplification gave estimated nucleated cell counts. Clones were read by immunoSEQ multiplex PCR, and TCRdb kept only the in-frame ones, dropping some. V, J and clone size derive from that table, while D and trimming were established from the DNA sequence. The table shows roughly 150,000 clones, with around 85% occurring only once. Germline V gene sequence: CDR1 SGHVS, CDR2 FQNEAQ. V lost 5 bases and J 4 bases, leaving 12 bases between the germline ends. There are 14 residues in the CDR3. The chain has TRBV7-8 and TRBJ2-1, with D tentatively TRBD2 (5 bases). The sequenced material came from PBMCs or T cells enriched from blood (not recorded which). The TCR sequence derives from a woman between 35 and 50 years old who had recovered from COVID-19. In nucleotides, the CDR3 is TGTGCCAGCAGCCCGAGGACTGTTTACAATGAGCAGTTCTTC. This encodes CASSPRTVYNEQFF.